The 4 T cell receptor beta chains listed next were all sequenced from one sample in a study of Graves' ophthalmopathy and Graves' hyperthyroidism. The authors amplified TCR beta CDR3 regions, and they did so from RNA transcripts for repertoire sequencing. Second-round multiplex PCR came after a first-round RT-PCR that employed HTBI primers. One entry per CDR3 protein results from TCRdb running MiXCR on the multiplex PCR reads. The sample yields 650,000 to 900,000 distinct CDR3 sequences, 40% seen once. Sequencing used peripheral blood. All receptors derive from an adult man with Graves' ophthalmopathy.

The chain joins TRBV7-9 to TRBJ2-5; weak D call: TRBD2 (6 bases). Matching the DNA end better, TRBJ2-1 makes the J call doubtful. Germline CDR1 SEHNR, CDR2 FQNEAQ (reference sequence). The CDR3 totals 11 residues. CDR3 coding DNA: TGTGCCAGCAGCACGGGGGTGGAGCAGTTCTTC. Its protein product is CASSTGVEQFF.

The chain carries TRBV2 and TRBJ1-1, with a possible D match to TRBD1 (6 bases). V was pared by 8 bases and J by 1 base, with 14 bases between. The germline V gene has CDR1 SNHLY and CDR2 FYNNEI. This CDR3 spans 14 amino acids. This chain's CDR3 is CASSPGDTNTEAFF. DNA of the CDR3: TGTGCCAGCTCACCTGGGGACACGAACACTGAAGCTTTCTTT. Supplemented by reference TRBV2 and TRBJ1-1, the full variable domain reads EPEVTQTPSHQVTQMGQEVILRCVPISNHLYFYWYRQILGQKVEFLVSFYNNEISEKSEIFDDQFSVERPDGSNFTLKIRSTKLEDSAMYFCASSPGDTNTEAFFGQGTRLTVV.

This clonotype appeared a few times. The junction shows a germline mismatch at one end, possibly a read error. Written as DNA, the CDR3 is TGTGCCAGCAGTTACTCGAGCCAGGCGAGCAATCAGCCCCAGCATTTT. It specifies CASSYSSQASNQPQHF. V usage is TRBV10-3 and J usage is TRBJ1-5; D is uncertain. The CDR3 runs to 16 residues. Germline loops: CDR1 ENHRY, CDR2 SYGVKD.

There are many counts of this clonotype. V usage is TRBV19 and J usage is TRBJ2-6; D unresolved. V was shortened by 11 bases and J by 4 bases, with 12 bases between the two germline ends. The CDR3 extends over 13 amino acids. Germline V gives CDR1 LNHDA, CDR2 SQIVND (reference sequence). The CDR3 DNA follows: TGTGCCGTCTTGGGTGGGGGGGCCAACGTCCTGACTTTC. Translation: CAVLGGGANVLTF.